The present TCR beta chain was sequenced within a study of shared clonotypes between healthy human individuals (dated by TCRdb to 2020 to 2022). Regarding the study in general: The cohort comprised a couple of women and a few men aged 18 to 49 years. For each donor, three plates each were used for CD4 naive and CD4 memory, two plates were used for CD8 naive, and one plate was used for CD8 memory. The study deeply sequenced blood TCR repertoires of roughly five healthy adults to estimate repertoire size and the extent of clonotype sharing between individuals. Libraries were prepared and TCR repertoires were sequenced by different laboratories using diverse techniques, in order to increase sequencing depth and limit assay-specific biases. Leukapheresis yielded between about 0.9 and 9.5 billion PBMCs per donor. What the study reported, not specific to this receptor: Compared with non-shared clonotypes, the clonotypes found in all four sorted-subset donors had higher generation probabilities. Sampling was restricted to blood, and TCR repertoires in tissues likely differ from the TCR repertoires found in blood. Naive subsets generally had larger estimated clonotype richness than memory subsets did. Incomplete sequencing was indicated by rarefaction of sorted-subset datasets, despite the large sequencing depth. Approximately 4.8% of naive CD4, roughly 3.5% of naive CD8, approximately 2% of memory CD4, and 0.35% to 0.5% of memory CD8 clonotypes were shared across several donors. Based on pairwise subsampling, the degree of clonotype sharing among donors was expected to be affected by sequencing depth. The genetic and exposure-history diversity represented was limited by the small number of donors.

V loses 8 bases, J loses 4 bases, and the germline ends lie 13 bases apart. Taken from the germline V gene, the CDR1 and CDR2 loops are SNHLY and FYNNEI. Inclusive of the bounding cysteine and phenylalanine, the CDR3 is 13 residues long. The only DNA kept is the CDR3, 39 bases in frame from the first base. Concerning this clone: Its antigen has not been determined. No base-level quality is on record; no much larger clone is a single base apart.

Using the deep immunoSEQ assay, multiplex PCR amplified TCR CDR3 regions from genomic DNA. For each cell subset, the extracted genomic DNA was distributed evenly across all wells of several immunoSEQ 96-well plates, and each plate served as one replicate. For sorted subsets, 150 to 200 ng genomic DNA, equal to tens of thousands of T cell genomes, was loaded into each replicate PCR. The purified libraries were quantified using a Qubit 3.0 fluorometer, sized with a Bioanalyzer 2100, and then quantified again using the KAPA Library Quantification kit. Each immunoSEQ 96-well plate was sequenced on its own single-read 150-cycle Illumina NextSeq 550 flow cell. As for the original processing: Because the immunoSEQ output included only junctional sequences and no quality scores, the filtering could not be the same as the filtering used for full-length reads. Sequences were annotated with PyIR, a Python wrapper for IgBLAST v1.9, and V/J genes and CDR3 were assigned using IMGT germline references. Any read was removed if the V/J assignment was weak (E-value above 1e-6), the CDR3 was missing, or the read contained stop codons, out-of-frame junctions, or ambiguous translated residues. A V3J clonotype was defined by an identical inferred V gene, J gene, and CDR3 amino acid sequence. To compute the percentage overlap between repertoires, the number of shared unique clonotypes was divided by the size of the smaller repertoire. Three approaches were used to assess repertoire richness: RTK rarefaction, the Chao1 estimator, and Recon v2.1 estimates of unobserved clonotypes. Generation probabilities were computed with OLGA for all TCRbeta clonotypes obtained by the gDNA method from several donors. TCRdb took this table from immuneACCESS and kept in-frame rearrangements with V and J called. Such tables lack part of the clones; where checked against another copy, unresolved V genes explain under half of the gap, and the rest is unexplained. V, J and clone size are those of that table, while D and trimming were read from the DNA. The sample table lists roughly 1 million clones, about three quarters of them with a count of one. The leading ten clones occupy around 1.5% of the sample.

Donors were healthy HIV-negative adults with no recently reported acute infections or vaccinations. Every donor was a Caucasian adult living in Nashville, Tennessee, USA. CD4+ T cells were enriched by magnetic negative selection; naive cells were then positively selected on CD45RA, and the negative fraction formed the memory subset. Blood was obtained by leukapheresis, after which PBMCs were separated by Ficoll-Histopaque density gradient centrifugation and cryopreserved in liquid nitrogen vapor phase. Analytical flow cytometry was used to check the purity and quantity of every magnetically sorted T cell population. Genomic DNA was isolated from every sorted fraction and measured by UV absorbance on a Nanodrop 2000c.

The source of this sequence is a man younger than 30 in good health. Material for sequencing was memory CD4+ T cells sorted from blood. In light of the paper, this sample's cell subset or site label describes: CD45RA-negative fraction. The sequence joins TRBV2 to TRBJ2-3; the D gene is perhaps TRBD2, from 5 matching bases. The DNA is as follows: TGTGCCAGCGTCCCCGAGGGCTCAGATACGCAGTATTTT. This gives the protein CASVPEGSDTQYF.